The clone carrying this T cell receptor (beta chain) was seen once. Using immunoSEQ multiplex PCR, the repertoire was profiled, and TCRdb retains in-frame clones only, with some absent. The sample consists of under 300,000 clones, around four fifths of them appearing once. These data belong to a study of blood T cell repertoires in COVID-19. This CDR3 has 14 residues. CDR1 is SEHNR and CDR2 is FQNEAQ in the germline V gene (reference sequence). Trimming removed 3 bases from V and 7 bases from J; junction bases left unmatched: 5. V gene TRBV7-9 combines with J gene TRBJ1-2; 10 nucleotides match TRBD1. This TCR was sampled from a man under 40 who had recovered from COVID-19. Material for sequencing was peripheral blood. CDR3 DNA: TGTGCCAGCAGCTTCGACAGGGGGCCCTCTGGCTACACCTTC. Amino acids: CASSFDRGPSGYTF.